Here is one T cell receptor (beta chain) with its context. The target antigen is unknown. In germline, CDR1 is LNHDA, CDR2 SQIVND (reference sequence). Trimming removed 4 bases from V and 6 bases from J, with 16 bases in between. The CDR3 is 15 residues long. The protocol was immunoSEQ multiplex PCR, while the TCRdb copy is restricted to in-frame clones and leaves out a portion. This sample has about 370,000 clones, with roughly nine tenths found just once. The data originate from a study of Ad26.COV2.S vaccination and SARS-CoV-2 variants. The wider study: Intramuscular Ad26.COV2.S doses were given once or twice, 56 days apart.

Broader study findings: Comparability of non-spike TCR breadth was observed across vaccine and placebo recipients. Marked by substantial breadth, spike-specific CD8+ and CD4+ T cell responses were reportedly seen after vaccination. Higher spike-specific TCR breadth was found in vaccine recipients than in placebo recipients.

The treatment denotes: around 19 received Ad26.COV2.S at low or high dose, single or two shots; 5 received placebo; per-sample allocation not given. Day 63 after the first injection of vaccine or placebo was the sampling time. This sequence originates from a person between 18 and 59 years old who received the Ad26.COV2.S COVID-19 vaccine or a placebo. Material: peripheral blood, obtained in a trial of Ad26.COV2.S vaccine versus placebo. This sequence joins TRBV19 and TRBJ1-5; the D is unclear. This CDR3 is CASSTPDGVAQPQHF. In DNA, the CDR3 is TGTGCCAGTAGTACCCCCGACGGAGTGGCTCAGCCCCAGCATTTT.